This TCR beta chain was identified in a study of T cell changes during pregnancy in multiple sclerosis (dated by TCRdb to 2018 to 2020). As for the study more broadly: The study looked at changes in the T cell repertoire across pregnancy in women with multiple sclerosis.

Libraries were made using the immunoSEQ multiplex PCR assay. As stored in TCRdb, this immuneACCESS dataset retains in-frame rearrangements with V and J assigned. A fraction of the clones does not appear; measured against another copy, unresolved V genes explain less than half of the discrepancy, and the remainder lacks a known reason. The sample has tens of thousands of clones on record, more than 90% of them singletons. The top ten constitute roughly 1.1% of the sample. In the germline V gene (reference sequence), CDR1 corresponds to MNHEY and CDR2 to SMNVEV. The CDR3, from cysteine to phenylalanine, totals 15 residues. Only CDR3 DNA remains: 45 bases, in frame from the first base. Cut back by 1 base and 0 bases, the V and J ends lie 9 bases apart. Regarding this clone: There is no known antigen for this receptor. Per-nucleotide qualities are absent, and no much larger clonotype sits a single base away.

In this chain, TRBV27 is recombined with TRBJ1-1; the D gene is not confidently resolved. Sample: peripheral blood, taken in the third trimester of pregnancy. The sequence derives from a female donor with multiple sclerosis, enrolled in a pregnancy study. The DNA is TGTGCCAGCAGTTTATGGTCGCCTATGAACACTGAAGCTTTCTTT. Translated, it reads CASSLWSPMNTEAFF.